The 28 T cell receptor beta chains listed next were all sequenced from one sample in a study of graft-versus-host responses after intestinal transplantation. The repertoire was sequenced with immunoSEQ multiplex PCR; TCRdb's copy has only in-frame clones and lacks some. The sample consists of about 88,000 clones, approximately 90% of them appearing once. Their specific antigens are unknown. The sequenced sample was unstimulated CD4+ T cells sorted from spleen or lymph node cells, obtained before transplant. Receptors were obtained from a human donor who was the organ donor for an intestinal transplant.

This chain uses TRBV6-1 with TRBJ2-1, with D possibly being TRBD1 (5 bases). The CDR3 has 14 residues. Per the germline V gene, CDR1 is MNHNS and CDR2 is SASEGT. V was clipped by 2 bases and J by 0 bases, with 5 bases between them. The CDR3 DNA reads TGTGCCAGCAGTGAACAGGGCTCCTACAATGAGCAGTTCTTC. Its translation is CASSEQGSYNEQFF.

The chain carries TRBV15 and TRBJ2-5; 9 bases line up with TRBD1. The CDR3 spans 19 residues. V gave up 2 bases and J gave up 2 bases; unmatched junction bases: 15. Per germline, CDR1 LNHNV and CDR2 YYDKDF (reference sequence). CDR3 in amino acids: CATSRPLVNRGRQQETQYF. For the CDR3, the DNA is TGTGCCACCAGCAGACCCCTGGTTAACAGGGGGCGTCAACAAGAGACCCAGTACTTC.

V and J are TRBV6-4 and TRBJ1-5; D unclear. CDR3 length: 15 residues. CDR1 MRHNA and CDR2 SNTAGT come from the germline V gene. V gave up 0 bases and J gave up 7 bases, with 13 bases separating them. The DNA of the CDR3 is TGTGCCAGCAGTGACTCGGTACGAGGTGGGCAGCCCCAGCATTTT. Amino acid sequence: CASSDSVRGGQPQHF.

V is TRBV28 and J is TRBJ2-5, with TRBD1 matching 11 bases. The CDR3 extends over 15 amino acids. The trim removed 5 bases at V and 6 bases at J, leaving 8 bases unmatched. The germline V gene encodes CDR1 MDHEN and CDR2 SYDVKM. CDR3 loop: CASSHPGQGVKTQYF. DNA of the CDR3: TGTGCCAGCAGTCACCCGGGACAGGGGGTAAAGACCCAGTACTTC.

The chain combines TRBV7-9 with TRBJ1-2; 10 bases line up with TRBD1. The CDR3 contains 17 residues. V dropped 5 bases and J dropped 4; count of bases not matched to a gene: 13. The germline V gene encodes CDR1 SEHNR and CDR2 FQNEAQ (reference sequence). The CDR3 bases are TGTGCCAGCAGCCCTAGACTCGGGACAGGGGAGTTCTATGGCTACACCTTC. Translation: CASSPRLGTGEFYGYTF.

The chain couples TRBV4-1 to TRBJ2-3; D remains unclear. CDR1 MGHRA and CDR2 YSYEKL come from the germline V gene. V shed 2 bases and J shed 2 bases, with 8 bases lying between them. This CDR3 is 14 amino acids long. This CDR3 is CASSQRLLTDTQYF. CDR3 coding DNA: TGCGCCAGCAGCCAACGACTCCTCACAGATACGCAGTATTTT.

The J gene is TRBJ2-3, the V gene TRBV19; 8 bases match TRBD1. The germline V gene encodes CDR1 LNHDA and CDR2 SQIVND (reference sequence). J gave up 2 bases and V 4 bases, and 2 bases lay outside the gene matches. This CDR3 is 14 amino acids long. The CDR3 coding sequence is TGTGCCAGTAGTACGGACAGGGCCACAGATACGCAGTATTTT. It specifies CASSTDRATDTQYF.

V is TRBV10-3 and J is TRBJ2-1; TRBD2 might be the D (6 bases). The CDR3 is 15 residues long. Germline V lookup: CDR1 ENHRY, CDR2 SYGVKD. The V gene lost 3 bases and the J gene lost 10 bases, with 19 bases spanning the gap. The CDR3 region has the DNA TGTGCCATCAGTGATCGGGGGAGTGTAGTTGTCGAGCAGTTCTTC. This sequence encodes CAISDRGSVVVEQFF.

The rearrangement joins TRBV14 to TRBJ2-5, with 7 bases that match TRBD1. CDR3 length: 14 amino acids. Germline assignment: CDR1 SGHDN and CDR2 FVKESK. Trimming cost V 5 bases and J 1 base; bases outside gene matches: 4. The CDR3 protein is CASSEGGSQETQYF. For the CDR3, the DNA is TGTGCCAGCAGCGAAGGGGGCTCCCAAGAGACCCAGTACTTC.

V gene TRBV28 combines with J gene TRBJ1-1; 7 nucleotides agree with TRBD1. Germline trimming cut 3 bases from V and 2 bases from J; bases unmatched to any gene: 12. The germline gives CDR1 MDHEN, CDR2 SYDVKM. The CDR3 spans 17 residues. The chain's CDR3 is CASSLPNPGQQNTEAFF. The CDR3, as DNA: TGTGCCAGCAGTTTGCCTAATCCGGGACAGCAAAACACTGAAGCTTTCTTT.

This clone was picked up a small number of times. The chain uses TRBV6-5 and TRBJ1-2; 8 nucleotides agree with TRBD1. This CDR3 region has 12 residues. The germline V gene has CDR1 MNHEY and CDR2 SVGAGI. J was trimmed by 8 bases and V by 5 bases; bases with no gene match: 4. The CDR3 here is CASSRGQGGYTF. CDR3 nucleotide sequence: TGTGCCAGCAGTCGAGGACAGGGCGGCTACACCTTC.

V usage is TRBV28 and J usage is TRBJ1-2; 8 bases map to TRBD1. V lost 11 bases and J lost 4; bases outside the gene matches: 6. The germline V gene encodes CDR1 MDHEN and CDR2 SYDVKM. CDR3 length: 12 residues. CDR3 DNA: TGTGCCGGGGGGGACAGGCTCTATGGCTACACCTTC. It is translated as CAGGDRLYGYTF.

This chain links TRBV7-3 with TRBJ2-1, with a tentative D call TRBD1 (5 bases). The CDR3 has 13 residues. Germline V lookup: CDR1 SGHTA, CDR2 FQGTGA. Trimming left V 0 bases short and J 8 bases short, with 8 bases between. The CDR3, as DNA: TGTGCCAGCAGCTTAACGTGGGGCCATGAGCAGTTCTTC. Encoded protein: CASSLTWGHEQFF.

J is TRBJ2-1 and V is TRBV6-1; 7 bases map to TRBD2. The CDR3 sequence is 13 residues long. V shed 5 bases, J shed 9 bases, and the junction held 7 bases outside the gene matches. Germline lookup yields CDR1 MNHNS and CDR2 SASEGT. The DNA of the CDR3 is TGTGCCAGCAGTATCCTGCCTAGCGGTGAGCAGTTCTTC. Amino acid sequence: CASSILPSGEQFF.

The chain carries TRBV29-1 and TRBJ2-3; D may be TRBD2 (5 bases). The CDR3 covers 15 residues. V was trimmed by 3 bases and J by 0 bases, leaving 13 bases between them. The V gene's germline CDR1 is SQVTM and CDR2 ANQGSEA. The CDR3 bases are TGCAGCGTTGAGGTATCAGCGGTCAGCACAGATACGCAGTATTTT. Protein sequence: CSVEVSAVSTDTQYF.

V gene TRBV19 combines with J gene TRBJ1-2; D is uncertain. V lost 2 bases, J lost 5 bases, and 6 bases lay in between. The CDR3 runs 12 residues. Germline values: CDR1 LNHDA, CDR2 SQIVND (reference sequence). CDR3 sequence (DNA): TGTGCCAGTAGTATATCAGATTATGGCTACACCTTC. Protein sequence: CASSISDYGYTF.

This sequence joins TRBV30 and TRBJ1-3; D is unresolved. The germline V gene encodes CDR1 GTSNPN and CDR2 SVGIG (reference sequence). V gave up 2 bases and J gave up 0 bases, with 8 bases separating them. The CDR3 totals 14 residues. This chain's CDR3 is CAWSRTGSGNTIYF. CDR3 nucleotide sequence: TGTGCCTGGAGTCGAACCGGCTCTGGAAACACCATATATTTT. Looking up the rest from reference TRBV30 and TRBJ1-3 gives the full variable domain: SQTIHQWPATLVQPVGSPLSLECTVEGTSNPNLYWYRQAAGRGLQLLFYSVGIGQISSEVPQNLSASRPQDRQFILSSKKLLLSDSGFYLCAWSRTGSGNTIYFGEGSWLTVV.

The V call is TRBV5-1, the J call TRBJ2-5; weak D call: TRBD2 (5 bases). The length of the CDR3 is 14 residues. Germline lookup yields CDR1 SGHRS and CDR2 YFSETQ. Trimming removed 0 bases from V and 5 bases from J, with 11 bases in between. The CDR3 loop reads CASSLGGPIETQYF. The CDR3 DNA follows: TGCGCCAGCAGCTTGGGCGGGCCGATCGAGACCCAGTACTTC.

The chain links TRBV6-1 to TRBJ1-3; D not certain. Trimming pared 0 bases from V and 2 bases from J, leaving 14 bases between. Germline-derived CDR1 and CDR2 are MNHNS and SASEGT. The CDR3 spans 17 residues. The CDR3 DNA reads as TGTGCCAGCAGTGAAGCGCTTGTCGGGTATGCTGGAAACACCATATATTTT. As protein: CASSEALVGYAGNTIYF.

The V call is TRBV10-3, the J call TRBJ2-3; 14 bases align to TRBD2. The CDR3 covers 18 residues. Germline V lookup: CDR1 ENHRY, CDR2 SYGVKD. Trimming at V came to 6 bases and at J to 3 bases, leaving 11 bases not matched to a gene. The CDR3 loop reads CAIRVSRGLAGDTDTQYF. DNA for the CDR3: TGTGCCATCAGGGTCTCCAGGGGACTAGCGGGAGATACAGATACGCAGTATTTT.

The chain is built from TRBV4-2 and TRBJ2-1; 8 positions agree with TRBD1. The CDR3 loop spans 14 amino acids. V lost 2 bases and J lost 9; bases outside the gene matches: 6. Germline V lookup: CDR1 LGHNA, CDR2 YNFKEQ. Here the CDR3 DNA reads TGTGCCAGCAGCCAAAGGCAGGGGGCGCGTGAGCAGTTCTTC. Protein sequence: CASSQRQGAREQFF.

The rearrangement joins TRBV5-1 to TRBJ2-2, with D uncertain. V lost 4 bases to trimming and J lost 0 bases, with 7 bases between them. The germline V gene has CDR1 SGHRS and CDR2 YFSETQ. The CDR3 loop spans 14 amino acids. This chain's CDR3 is CASSLFANTGELFF. The CDR3 nucleotides are TGCGCCAGCAGCCTGTTCGCGAACACCGGGGAGCTGTTTTTT.

The chain uses TRBV28 and TRBJ2-3; 7 bases map to TRBD2. Germline V gives CDR1 MDHEN, CDR2 SYDVKM. The CDR3 has 15 amino acids. V shed 5 bases, J shed 1 base, and the junction held 6 bases outside the gene matches. CDR3 bases: TGTGCCAGCAGTGGGCGGGAGACAGGCACAGATACGCAGTATTTT. As protein: CASSGRETGTDTQYF.

The V gene is TRBV5-6, the J gene TRBJ2-5, with 9 nucleotides matching TRBD2. The DNA end lines up better with TRBJ2-7; the J call may be wrong. Germline CDR1 and CDR2: SGHDT and YYEEEE. The CDR3 runs to 16 residues. CDR3 nucleotide sequence: TGTGCCACCAGACGCAGGGGCGGCGGGAGGGGATACGAGCAGTACTTC. Its protein is CATRRRGGGRGYEQYF.

The rearrangement joins TRBV5-1 to TRBJ1-2; 8 nucleotides align to TRBD1. Germline V gene sequence: CDR1 SGHRS, CDR2 YFSETQ. With V trimmed by 0 bases and J by 12 bases, 10 bases remained unmatched. The CDR3 covers 14 residues. The CDR3 DNA reads as TGCGCCAGCAGCTTGGAGGGACAGGCCCCTCTTCACACCTTC. Translating it yields CASSLEGQAPLHTF. Looking up the rest from reference TRBV5-1 and TRBJ1-2 gives the full variable domain: KAGVTQTPRYLIKTRGQQVTLSCSPISGHRSVSWYQQTPGQGLQFLFEYFSETQRNKGNFPGRFSGRQFSNSRSEMNVSTLELGDSALYLCASSLEGQAPLHTFGSGTRLTVV.

V usage is TRBV5-6 and J usage is TRBJ2-7, with a possible D match to TRBD2 (5 bases). The CDR3 runs to 13 residues. The V and J ends lost 2 bases and 7 bases respectively, with 13 bases between them. Germline V gives CDR1 SGHDT, CDR2 YYEEEE. The CDR3 DNA is TGTGCCAGCAGCTTCCTGATTACGGGGGAGCAGTACTTC. It specifies CASSFLITGEQYF.

This chain links TRBV28 with TRBJ2-1; TRBD2 matches 8 bases. CDR1 is MDHEN and CDR2 is SYDVKM in the germline V gene. This CDR3 spans 14 amino acids. V lost 6 bases to trimming and J lost 4 bases; unmatched junction nucleotides: 5. The CDR3 bases are TGTGCCAGCAGCTTTAGCGGGACATACAATGAGCAGTTCTTC. This sequence encodes CASSFSGTYNEQFF.

This rearrangement joins TRBV6-6 to TRBJ2-1; a possible D gene is TRBD2 (5 bases). Trimming shortened V by 6 bases and J by 8 bases, and 17 bases separated the two germline ends. Germline V gives CDR1 MNHNY, CDR2 SVGAGI (reference sequence). CDR3 size: 14 residues. The CDR3 nucleotides read TGTGCCAGCAGCCCACCAAGGAGGATCTATGAGCAGTTCTTC. Amino acid sequence: CASSPPRRIYEQFF.